Shown below are 31 T cell receptor beta chains from a single sample sequenced in a study of blood T cell repertoires in COVID-19. Assay: immunoSEQ multiplex PCR; the TCRdb copy retains only in-frame clones and omits some. The sample records approximately 82,000 clones, around four fifths being singletons. The sample taken for sequencing was peripheral blood. Receptor source: a woman aged 55-70 years with acute or convalescent COVID-19.

The chain recombines TRBV6-6 with TRBJ1-1, with D maybe TRBD1 (6 bases). CDR3 length equals 12 residues. Trimming stripped 5 bases from V and 11 bases from J, with 15 bases between. The germline CDR1 and CDR2 sequences are MNHNY and SVGAGI (reference sequence). Here the CDR3 DNA reads TGTGCCAGCAGTGACATTGTGAGGGGGGCTTTCTTT. This gives the protein CASSDIVRGAFF.

This chain links TRBV5-6 with TRBJ1-2, with TRBD1 matching 7 bases. CDR1 is SGHDT, CDR2 YYEEEE, per germline. Trimming cost V 0 bases and J 5 bases; bases outside gene matches: 10. CDR3 length: 16 amino acids. The CDR3, as DNA: TGTGCCAGCAGCTTGGCCAGTTTGGGACAGAGATATGGCTACACCTTC. This encodes CASSLASLGQRYGYTF.

This clone was seen more than once but under ten times. The chain uses TRBV7-9 and TRBJ2-7; TRBD2 aligns across 7 bases. CDR1 and CDR2 from the germline V gene are SEHNR and FQNEAQ (reference sequence). This CDR3 has 14 amino acids. The ends lost 5 bases at V and 2 bases at J; junction bases unmatched: 6. The CDR3 reads CASSAASGAYEQYF. The CDR3, as DNA: TGTGCCAGCAGCGCCGCTAGCGGTGCCTACGAGCAGTACTTC.

This rearrangement joins TRBV27 to TRBJ1-1; D uncertain. V gave up 3 bases and J gave up 0 bases, with 11 bases separating them. The CDR3 has 15 amino acids. CDR1 MNHEY and CDR2 SMNVEV come from the germline V gene (reference sequence). The CDR3, as DNA: TGTGCCAGCAGTTTCAACATTAAAATGAACACTGAAGCTTTCTTT. This codes for CASSFNIKMNTEAFF.

The genes are TRBV10-3 and TRBJ2-3; 7 positions match TRBD1. This CDR3 region has 14 residues. Trimming removed 6 bases from V and 4 bases from J; junction bases left unmatched: 7. Germline V lookup: CDR1 ENHRY, CDR2 SYGVKD. The CDR3 spells CAISQTGFSDTQYF. The CDR3 DNA reads as TGTGCCATCAGCCAGACAGGGTTCTCAGATACGCAGTATTTT.

For the CDR3, the DNA is TGCGCCAGCAGCCAAGAGAGTATTGCAAACACAGATACGCAGTATTTT. This encodes CASSQESIANTDTQYF. The chain has TRBV4-1 and TRBJ2-3; D ambiguous. Trimming cost V 0 bases and J 2 bases, with 12 bases left between them. Germline CDR1 is MGHRA and CDR2 is YSYEKL. The CDR3 length is 16 residues.

This sequence joins TRBV13 and TRBJ2-1; possible D gene TRBD1, 6 bases. Germline CDR1 reads PRHDT; CDR2 reads FYEKMQ (reference sequence). The V and J ends lost 2 bases and 7 bases respectively, with 12 bases between them. CDR3 length: 14 residues. The CDR3 sequence is CASSLRQGWNEQFF. The CDR3 coding sequence is TGTGCCAGCAGCTTAAGGCAGGGGTGGAATGAGCAGTTCTTC.

The chain is built from TRBV7-8 and TRBJ1-2; weak D call: TRBD1 (6 bases). From germline, CDR1 is SGHVS and CDR2 FQNEAQ. This CDR3 contains 16 residues. V was cut by 0 bases and J by 3 bases, with 14 bases left in between. The DNA of the CDR3 is TGTGCCAGCAGCTTAGCGCGTACAGGGAAGGACTATGGCTACACCTTC. As protein: CASSLARTGKDYGYTF.

V and J are TRBV5-1 and TRBJ2-7; 11 bases agree with TRBD2. CDR1 is SGHRS, CDR2 YFSETQ, per germline. The CDR3 runs to 17 residues. The junction had 10 bases not matched to a gene; V was cut back by 1 base and J by 4 bases. CDR3 sequence (DNA): TGCGCCAGCAGCTTGTTGGTAGCGGGAGGGCAAAATTACGAGCAGTACTTC. Its protein is CASSLLVAGGQNYEQYF. The full variable domain, its missing parts supplied by reference TRBV5-1 and TRBJ2-7, is KAGVTQTPRYLIKTRGQQVTLSCSPISGHRSVSWYQQTPGQGLQFLFEYFSETQRNKGNFPGRFSGRQFSNSRSEMNVSTLELGDSALYLCASSLLVAGGQNYEQYFGPGTRLTVT.

The chain uses TRBV11-2 and TRBJ2-5; 8 positions agree with TRBD1. Germline CDR1 SGHAT, CDR2 FQNNGV. J lost 4 bases, V lost 5 bases, and 9 bases had no gene match. This CDR3 has 15 amino acids. The CDR3 is CASSDQGAWRETQYF. The CDR3 bases are TGTGCCAGCAGCGACCAGGGGGCTTGGCGAGAGACCCAGTACTTC. The whole variable domain, filled in from reference TRBV11-2 and TRBJ2-5, reads EAGVAQSPRYKIIEKRQSVAFWCNPISGHATLYWYQQILGQGPKLLIQFQNNGVVDDSQLPKDRFSAERLKGVDSTLKIQPAKLEDSAVYLCASSDQGAWRETQYFGPGTRLLVL.

J is TRBJ2-6 and V is TRBV30, with TRBD1 matching over 7 bases. CDR3 length: 16 residues. Germline CDR1 is GTSNPN and CDR2 is SVGIG (reference sequence). V was clipped by 4 bases and J by 1 base; unmatched bases: 7. The CDR3 here is CAWTTGIISGANVLTF. The CDR3 region has the DNA TGTGCCTGGACGACAGGGATAATTTCTGGGGCCAACGTCCTGACTTTC.

The chain uses TRBV12-5 and TRBJ1-3; D unclear. The J call may be in error: the DNA end matches TRBJ2-2 better. The CDR3 covers 15 residues. Germline values: CDR1 LGHNT, CDR2 FRNRAP. CDR3 region: CASGLGHGNTGELFF. CDR3 DNA sequence: TGTGCTAGTGGTTTGGGACACGGGAACACCGGGGAGCTGTTTTTT.

The chain is built from TRBV7-3 and TRBJ2-7; D gene uncertain. This CDR3 is 14 amino acids long. The V end lost 5 bases, the J end lost 0 bases, and 11 bases lay between the germline ends. CDR1 and CDR2 from the germline V gene are SGHTA and FQGTGA. In DNA, the CDR3 is TGTGCCAGCAGCCCCTCCGCTACCTCCTACGAGCAGTACTTC. Translation: CASSPSATSYEQYF.

V is TRBV9 and J is TRBJ1-1; D call uncertain. V shed 4 bases and J shed 1 base, with 8 bases lying between them. The CDR3 is made up of 13 amino acids. Germline CDR1 SGDLS, CDR2 YYNGEE. The CDR3 nucleotides are TGTGCCAGCAGCTTCCGAGGGAACACTGAAGCTTTCTTT. It encodes CASSFRGNTEAFF.

This clone has only a few counts. The rearrangement uses TRBV6-5 and TRBJ1-5, with unresolved D. The germline gives CDR1 MNHEY, CDR2 SVGAGI. The V end was cut by 6 bases, the J end by 2 bases, with 11 bases between. This CDR3 has 14 residues. CDR3 DNA sequence: TGTGCCAGCAGACCAGACTTTGGCAATCAGCCCCAGCATTTT. Translated: CASRPDFGNQPQHF.

This sequence joins TRBV5-1 and TRBJ2-3, with 7 bases matching TRBD2. CDR1 is SGHRS and CDR2 is YFSETQ in the germline V gene. With V trimmed by 1 base and J by 6 bases, 14 bases remained unmatched. The CDR3 consists of 17 residues. CDR3 sequence reads: CASSLRINQGGADTQYF. CDR3 coding DNA: TGCGCCAGCAGCTTGCGGATAAACCAGGGAGGGGCCGATACGCAGTATTTT.

This chain uses TRBV25-1 with TRBJ1-1; D not resolved. V was shortened by 3 bases and J by 11 bases, with 22 bases between the two germline ends. Germline V gives CDR1 MGHDK, CDR2 SYGVNS. The CDR3 is made up of 15 amino acids. CDR3: CASSDPREAFFTAFF. The CDR3 DNA follows: TGTGCCAGCAGTGACCCTCGTGAGGCCTTCTTTACGGCTTTCTTT.

The chain uses TRBV6-5 and TRBJ2-5, with a possible D match to TRBD1 (5 bases). The CDR3 is 13 residues long. CDR1 is MNHEY and CDR2 is SVGAGI in the germline V gene. Trimming removed 7 bases from V and 5 bases from J, with 14 bases in between. CDR3 region: CASTRAGIETQYF. In nucleotides, the CDR3 is TGTGCCAGCACCCGGGCAGGGATCGAGACCCAGTACTTC.

This chain connects TRBV7-3 to TRBJ2-5; tentatively, D is TRBD1 (6 bases). The germline V gene has CDR1 SGHTA and CDR2 FQGTGA. Trimming pared 5 bases from V and 2 bases from J, leaving 18 bases between. CDR3 size: 16 residues. The CDR3 region is CASSLRVVQGQETQYF. CDR3 coding DNA: TGTGCCAGCAGCCTAAGAGTAGTACAGGGACAAGAGACCCAGTACTTC.

The chain recombines TRBV3-1 (or the pseudogene TRBV3-2) with TRBJ2-3; TRBD1 matches 8 bases. The germline V gene has CDR1 LGHDT and CDR2 YNNKEL (reference sequence). Trimming at V came to 2 bases and at J to 14 bases, leaving 9 bases not matched to a gene. CDR3 length: 13 amino acids. CDR3 region: CASSQLPGQVGYF. In nucleotides, the CDR3 is TGTGCCAGCAGCCAACTTCCGGGACAGGTTGGGTATTTT.

This rearrangement joins TRBV5-8 to TRBJ1-2, with D possibly matching TRBD1 (6 bases). Trimming left V 1 base short and J 7 bases short, with 14 bases between. In germline, CDR1 is SGHTS, CDR2 YDEGEE. CDR3 length equals 14 residues. CDR3 DNA: TGTGCCAGCAGCTTGTGGACAGATATAGGTGGCTACACCTTC. It encodes CASSLWTDIGGYTF.

The chain employs TRBV7-6 and TRBJ2-2, with TRBD2 matching 7 bases. Trimming at V came to 8 bases and at J to 4 bases, leaving 10 bases not matched to a gene. In germline, CDR1 is SGHVS, CDR2 FNYEAQ. There are 15 residues in the CDR3. The CDR3 protein is CASGLGASGTGELFF. Here the CDR3 DNA reads TGTGCCAGCGGGTTAGGTGCTAGCGGCACCGGGGAGCTGTTTTTT.

The chain links TRBV7-8 to TRBJ1-2; a weak D match, TRBD1 (6 bases). Trimming left V 1 base short and J 2 bases short, with 14 bases between. This CDR3 region has 16 residues. In germline, CDR1 is SGHVS, CDR2 FQNEAQ. The chain's CDR3 is CASSLGFRGENYGYTF. Written as DNA, the CDR3 is TGTGCCAGCAGCTTAGGTTTCAGGGGAGAGAACTATGGCTACACCTTC.

This clone turned up a few times. J is TRBJ1-3 and V is TRBV28, with D unresolved. Trimming shortened V by 8 bases and J by 0 bases, and 14 bases separated the two germline ends. The CDR3 covers 15 residues. Germline loops: CDR1 MDHEN, CDR2 SYDVKM. CDR3 bases: TGTGCCAGCTGGGTCCCCACAGTCTCTGGAAACACCATATATTTT. The encoded protein is CASWVPTVSGNTIYF. The full variable domain, with the rest looked up from reference TRBV28 and TRBJ1-3, is DVKVTQSSRYLVKRTGEKVFLECVQDMDHENMFWYRQDPGLGLRLIYFSYDVKMKEKGDIPEGYSVSREKKERFSLILESASTNQTSMYLCASWVPTVSGNTIYFGEGSWLTVV.

The V gene is TRBV11-2, the J gene TRBJ2-7, with TRBD1 identical over 7 bases. Germline V lookup: CDR1 SGHAT, CDR2 FQNNGV. The CDR3 has 15 residues. With V trimmed by 4 bases and J by 1 base, 7 bases remained unmatched. The CDR3 DNA reads TGTGCCAGCAGCTCTTACAGGGGAGCGTCCTACGAGCAGTACTTC. It specifies CASSSYRGASYEQYF.

This clone was seen just once. V usage is TRBV10-1 and J usage is TRBJ1-1; a weak D match, TRBD1 (6 bases). The CDR3 runs 16 residues. Trimming cost V 3 bases and J 0 bases, with 14 bases left between them. From germline, CDR1 is WNHNN and CDR2 SYGVQD (reference sequence). Written as DNA, the CDR3 is TGCGCCAGCAGTGACCGGGACATGATCATGAACACTGAAGCTTTCTTT. It yields the protein CASSDRDMIMNTEAFF.

The chain is built from TRBV11-3 and TRBJ1-1; maybe TRBD1 (6 bases). In germline, CDR1 is SGHNT, CDR2 YENEEA. V lost 2 bases to trimming and J lost 7 bases, with 11 bases between them. This CDR3 spans 13 amino acids. Here the CDR3 reads CASSLLTTGEAFF. CDR3 nucleotide sequence: TGTGCCAGCAGCTTATTGACGACAGGTGAAGCTTTCTTT.

This clone was recorded only once. The chain carries TRBV24-1 and TRBJ1-1, with TRBD1 matching 7 bases. The length of the CDR3 is 15 residues. Losses at the gene ends were 10 bases for V and 1 base for J; bases not matched to a gene: 11. The V gene's germline CDR1 is KGHDR and CDR2 SFDVKD. The DNA for the CDR3 is TGTGCCACTCCTCCGGGACAGACACCGAACACTGAAGCTTTCTTT. This translates into CATPPGQTPNTEAFF.

The chain joins TRBV14 to TRBJ1-1; D call uncertain. Trimming removed 4 bases at V and 1 base at J, with 7 bases between. The germline CDR1 and CDR2 sequences are SGHDN and FVKESK. The CDR3 spans 13 residues. DNA of the CDR3: TGTGCCAGCAGCCCCTCCGGGAACACTGAAGCTTTCTTT. It translates to CASSPSGNTEAFF. The full variable domain, with the rest looked up from reference TRBV14 and TRBJ1-1, is EAGVTQFPSHSVIEKGQTVTLRCDPISGHDNLYWYRRVMGKEIKFLLHFVKESKQDESGMPNNRFLAERTGGTYSTLKVQPAELEDSGVYFCASSPSGNTEAFFGQGTRLTVV.

The rearrangement joins TRBV12-5 to TRBJ1-1; a possible D gene is TRBD1 (5 bases). Germline CDR1 reads LGHNT; CDR2 reads FRNRAP. CDR3 length: 14 residues. V was cut by 4 bases and J by 10 bases, with 19 bases left in between. CDR3 sequence reads: CASGSPGQGSIAFF. CDR3 nucleotides: TGTGCTAGTGGTTCCCCAGGGCAGGGCTCCATAGCTTTCTTT.

V usage is TRBV6-5 and J usage is TRBJ2-7; 8 bases line up with TRBD1. The ends lost 5 bases at V and 3 bases at J; junction bases unmatched: 6. This CDR3 is built from 14 residues. The germline V gene has CDR1 MNHEY and CDR2 SVGAGI. DNA of the CDR3: TGTGCCAGCAGTCTTACCGACAGGGGCTACGAGCAGTACTTC. Translating it yields CASSLTDRGYEQYF.